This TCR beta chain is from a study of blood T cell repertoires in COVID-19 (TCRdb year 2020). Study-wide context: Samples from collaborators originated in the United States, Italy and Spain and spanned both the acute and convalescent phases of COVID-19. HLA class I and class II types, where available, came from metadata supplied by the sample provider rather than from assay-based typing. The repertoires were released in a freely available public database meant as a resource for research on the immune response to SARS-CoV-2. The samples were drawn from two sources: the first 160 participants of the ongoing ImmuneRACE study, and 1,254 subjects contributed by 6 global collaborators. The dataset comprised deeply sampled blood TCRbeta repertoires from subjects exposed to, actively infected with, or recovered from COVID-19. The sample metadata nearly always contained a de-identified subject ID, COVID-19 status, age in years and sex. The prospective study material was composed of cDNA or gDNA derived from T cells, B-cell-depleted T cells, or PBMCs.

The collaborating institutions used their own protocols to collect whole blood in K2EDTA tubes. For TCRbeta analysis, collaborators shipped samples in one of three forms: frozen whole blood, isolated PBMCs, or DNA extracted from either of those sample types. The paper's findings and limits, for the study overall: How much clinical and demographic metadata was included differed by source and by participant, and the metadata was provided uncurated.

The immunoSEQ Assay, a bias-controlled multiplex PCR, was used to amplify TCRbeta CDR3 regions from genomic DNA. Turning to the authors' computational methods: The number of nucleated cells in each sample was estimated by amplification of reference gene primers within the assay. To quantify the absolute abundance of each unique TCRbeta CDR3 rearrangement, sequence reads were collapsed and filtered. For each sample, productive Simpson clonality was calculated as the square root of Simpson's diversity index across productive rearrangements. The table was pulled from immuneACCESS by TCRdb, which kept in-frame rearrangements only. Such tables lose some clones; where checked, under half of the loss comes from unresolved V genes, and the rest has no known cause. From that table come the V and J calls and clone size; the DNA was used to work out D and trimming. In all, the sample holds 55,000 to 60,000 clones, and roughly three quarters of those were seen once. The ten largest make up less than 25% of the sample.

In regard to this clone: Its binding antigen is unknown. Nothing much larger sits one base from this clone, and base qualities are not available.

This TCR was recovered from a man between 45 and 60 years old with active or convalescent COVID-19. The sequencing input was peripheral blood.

The CDR3 reads CASSLNLAGRYEQYF. The DNA reads as follows: TGCGCCAGCAGCTTGAATTTAGCGGGCCGCTACGAGCAGTACTTC. The chain is assembled from TRBV5-1 and TRBJ2-7; 7 central bases correspond to TRBD2. Relative to germline, V is missing 1 base and J is missing 3 bases, with 7 bases of the junction outside any gene match. The CDR3 spans 15 residues, from the cysteine through the phenylalanine. Only the CDR3 part of the read is kept: 45 bases, read in frame from the first base. CDR1 and CDR2, per the germline V gene, are SGHRS and YFSETQ.